This TCR beta chain was recorded in a study of T cells in Graves' hyperthyroidism and ophthalmopathy. Looking at the study overall: Upon initial diagnosis and before any treatment, peripheral blood was collected. Study-wide results and caveats: The blood repertoire included most of the expanded thyroid clonotypes above 0.001.

The investigators amplified TCR beta CDR3 regions from RNA transcripts. An initial round of RT-PCR targeting the TCR CDR3 relied on the HTBI primer set. TCRdb itself ran the multiplex PCR reads through MiXCR, one entry per CDR3 protein. This table has some 580,000 distinct CDR3 sequences, roughly 16% appearing once. CDR3 length: 14 amino acids. Deletions cut 5 bases from V and 4 bases from J, with 14 bases between. The study based diagnoses on clinical symptoms, serum thyroxine and TRAb, thyroid ultrasound and orbital computed tomography. This clonotype was seen repeatedly, ten times or more. Antigen specificity is unknown.

This clonotype originated in a woman aged 35 to 49 with Graves' ophthalmopathy. The sample taken for sequencing was blood. This chain links TRBV12-3 or TRBV12-4 with TRBJ1-2, with TRBD1 as a possible D gene (6 bases). CDR3 in amino acids: CASSKQGKGYGYTF. In DNA form, the CDR3 reads TGTGCCAGCAGTAAACAGGGAAAGGGCTATGGCTACACCTTC.